This T cell receptor beta chain comes out of a study of T cell repertoires in ileal Crohn's disease. Trimming cost V 7 bases and J 6 bases, with 11 bases left between them. The CDR3 loop spans 12 amino acids. Germline V CDR1 and CDR2: SGDLS, YYNGEE. Sequencing was performed with immunoSEQ multiplex PCR; in TCRdb, only in-frame clones are kept and a portion is missing. Found here are roughly 20,000 clones, around 70% of them singletons; the top ten hold around 4.2%. The time point is: neoterminal ileum biopsy at postoperative endoscopy, about 6 months after surgery. This chain connects TRBV9 to TRBJ1-5; the D is unclear. The sequencing sample was made of ileal tissue. The clonotype was recovered from an adult with Crohn's disease. CDR3 residues: CASGRGSQPQHF. The CDR3 coding sequence is TGTGCCAGCGGACGGGGATCTCAGCCCCAGCATTTT.